The clone carrying this T cell receptor (beta chain) was observed once. Its antigen is undetermined. The junction does not match germline at one end; this may be a read error. The CDR3 totals 18 residues. The entry originates in a study of tumor-infiltrating lymphocytes in primary liver carcinoma. The investigators made TCR beta cDNA from about 510 ng total RNA, using a constant-region primer. Employing slightly modified ARM-PCR, three nested multiplex PCR rounds were run, and these gave rise to the TCR beta libraries. TRBV1-TRBV30 forward primers and a C-beta reverse primer were used in the first two PCR rounds, which each ran for around 10 cycles. TCRdb re-derived calls from the multiplex PCR reads in MiXCR, one entry per CDR3 protein. The table shows roughly 100,000 distinct CDR3 sequences, with around 84% occurring only once. Study outcomes and limitations: Present in all five tumor regions were only about 7-25% of the top clones. Tumor-adjacent and tumor-blood pairs shared less of their repertoires than tumor region pairs shared.

Co-extraction of RNA and DNA was performed on about 20-32 mg of unsorted bulk tissue. Per tumor, sampling covered five separate regions. This TCR was recovered from a man aged 35 to 55 with primary liver carcinoma and hepatitis B virus infection. Sequencing input: liver tumor tissue from sampling region 3. The subset is: tumor region T3, left-lateral pole. The V call is TRBV12-3 or TRBV12-4, the J call TRBJ2-2, with 14 positions matching TRBD2. The CDR3 spells CASREGLAGGQNTGDLSF. In DNA form, the CDR3 reads TGTGCCAGCAGGGAAGGACTAGCGGGGGGACAAAACACCGGGGATCTGTCTTTT.